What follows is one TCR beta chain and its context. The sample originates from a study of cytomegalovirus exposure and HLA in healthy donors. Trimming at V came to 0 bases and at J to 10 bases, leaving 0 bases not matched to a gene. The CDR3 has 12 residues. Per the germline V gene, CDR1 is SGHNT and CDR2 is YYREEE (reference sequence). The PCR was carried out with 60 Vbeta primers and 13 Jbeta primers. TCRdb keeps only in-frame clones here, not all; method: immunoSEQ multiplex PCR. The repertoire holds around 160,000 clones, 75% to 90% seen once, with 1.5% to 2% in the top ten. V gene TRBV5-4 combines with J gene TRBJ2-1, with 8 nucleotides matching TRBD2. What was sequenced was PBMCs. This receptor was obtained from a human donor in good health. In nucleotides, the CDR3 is TGTGCCAGCAGCTTGGGCGGGGGGGAGCAGTTCTTC. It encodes CASSLGGGEQFF.